This is a list of T cell receptor beta chains from one sample in a study of blood T cell repertoires in COVID-19. Generated by immunoSEQ multiplex PCR, the TCRdb table keeps only in-frame clones and is missing some. In the table there are 100,000 or so clones, 70% to 80% of which are singletons. Sequenced material: peripheral blood. Receptor source: a woman in her 70s with acute or convalescent COVID-19. The CDR3 runs from the conserved cysteine through the conserved F or W. The D gene is left open where the match is weak. Not every row has a clone size; where given, it reads once, few, many or a size class.

CSASQQVPNEQFF,TGCAGTGCTAGTCAACAGGTTCCCAATGAGCAGTTCTTC,NA,TRBV20-1,TRBJ2-1,once
CASSMGGANYGYTF,TGTGCCAGTAGTATGGGAGGAGCTAACTATGGCTACACCTTC,NA,TRBV19,TRBJ1-2,NA
CASSVSTVDTGELFF,TGTGCCAGCAGTGTTTCCACGGTGGACACCGGGGAGCTGTTTTTT,NA,TRBV2,TRBJ2-2,few
CASSPGLTQATQYF,TGTGCCAGTAGCCCGGGACTCACCCAGGCTACCCAGTACTTC,NA,TRBV19,TRBJ2-5,NA
CASRVSLGGPSGELFF,TGTGCCAGCAGGGTCTCTCTGGGGGGGCCCTCCGGGGAGCTGTTTTTT,NA,TRBV5-5,TRBJ2-2,NA
CAIRQGAEAFF,TGTGCCATCAGACAGGGGGCTGAAGCTTTCTTT,TRBD1,TRBV10-3,TRBJ1-1,few
CAWIREWNTEAFF,TGTGCCTGGATCCGGGAATGGAACACTGAAGCTTTCTTT,NA,TRBV30,TRBJ1-1,NA
CATAEPGATNEKLFF,TGTGCCACCGCCGAGCCGGGTGCAACTAATGAAAAACTGTTTTTT,NA,TRBV19,TRBJ1-4,NA
CASSTYNEQFF,TGTGCCAGCTCAACCTACAATGAGCAGTTCTTC,NA,TRBV12-3/TRBV12-4,TRBJ2-1,NA
CASSYGQGGQPQHF,TGTGCCAGCAGTTACGGACAGGGGGGACAGCCCCAGCATTTT,TRBD1,TRBV3-1/TRBV3-2,TRBJ1-5,NA
CASSGQGSASTDTQYF,TGCGCCAGCAGCGGACAGGGGAGTGCTAGCACAGATACGCAGTATTTT,TRBD1,TRBV5-1,TRBJ2-3,once
CASGPGGVTKAKNIQYF,TGCGCCAGCGGCCCAGGGGGTGTTACGAAAGCCAAAAACATTCAGTACTTC,TRBD1,TRBV5-1,TRBJ2-4,NA
CASSGLTGGKEKLFF,TGTGCCAGCAGTGGACTGACAGGGGGCAAGGAAAAACTGTTTTTT,TRBD1,TRBV2,TRBJ1-4,NA
CASSAAGGYGYTF,TGTGCCAGCAGTGCAGCCGGGGGCTATGGCTACACCTTC,NA,TRBV12-3/TRBV12-4,TRBJ1-2,few
CASSLPGLNSGNTIYF,TGTGCCAGCAGCTTACCGGGACTGAACTCTGGAAACACCATATATTTT,NA,TRBV11-2,TRBJ1-3,NA
CAWMRGKGNYGYTF,TGTGCCTGGATGCGGGGGAAAGGGAACTATGGCTACACCTTC,NA,TRBV30,TRBJ1-2,once
CASSSGGFGSGNTIYF,TGTGCCAGCAGCTCGGGGGGATTTGGATCTGGAAACACCATATATTTT,NA,TRBV28,TRBJ1-3,NA
CASPEDTEAFF,TGCGCCAGCCCGGAGGACACTGAAGCTTTCTTT,NA,TRBV10-1,TRBJ1-1,NA
CASSSGTGVSFYGYTF,TGTGCCAGCAGTTCCGGGACAGGGGTAAGCTTTTATGGCTACACCTTC,TRBD1,TRBV9,TRBJ1-2,NA
CAISEFSGDHSYNEQFF,TGTGCCATCAGTGAGTTTAGCGGGGACCACTCCTACAATGAGCAGTTCTTC,TRBD2,TRBV10-3,TRBJ2-1,NA
CASSLAVTGNTEAFF,TGTGCCAGCAGCTTAGCGGTGACAGGTAACACTGAAGCTTTCTTT,NA,TRBV7-9,TRBJ1-1,once
CASSETVTYSNQPQHF,TGTGCCAGCAGCGAGACAGTTACCTATAGCAATCAGCCCCAGCATTTT,NA,TRBV7-8,TRBJ1-5,NA
CASSLNPGQANTEAFF,TGTGCCAGCAGCTTAAACCCAGGACAGGCGAACACTGAAGCTTTCTTT,TRBD1,TRBV7-2,TRBJ1-1,NA
CASSEYTGTSVGNEQFF,TGTGCCAGCAGTGAATATACCGGGACTAGCGTAGGCAATGAGCAGTTCTTC,TRBD2,TRBV25-1,TRBJ2-1,NA
CASSSTWYGSGNTIYF,TGTGCCAGCAGCTCAACATGGTATGGCTCTGGAAACACCATATATTTT,NA,TRBV5-6,TRBJ1-3,NA
CASSFLKSGGYQLNTGELFF,TGTGCCAGCAGTTTTTTAAAAAGCGGGGGCTATCAACTTAACACCGGGGAGCTGTTTTTT,TRBD2,TRBV28,TRBJ2-2,few
CASRAGVEPQHF,TGTGCCAGTAGGGCAGGGGTTGAGCCCCAGCATTTT,NA,TRBV19,TRBJ1-5,once
CASSPGHPGGELFF,TGTGCCAGCTCACCAGGGCACCCTGGCGGGGAGCTGTTTTTT,NA,TRBV18,TRBJ2-2,NA
CASSLNPGSGNTIYF,TGTGCCAGCAGTCTCAATCCGGGTTCTGGAAACACCATATATTTT,NA,TRBV7-3,TRBJ1-3,NA
CASSPLASRVGSQAFF,TGTGCCAGCAGCCCTCTGGCCTCGAGGGTGGGGTCGCAGGCTTTCTTT,NA,TRBV7-2,TRBJ1-1,few
CASSLQASAGGRDEQFF,TGTGCCAGCAGCCTACAGGCGTCAGCGGGGGGGCGCGATGAGCAGTTCTTC,TRBD2,TRBV7-2,TRBJ2-1,NA
CASSPLGGGTDTQYF,TGCGCCAGCAGCCCCCTGGGAGGAGGCACAGATACGCAGTATTTT,NA,TRBV5-1,TRBJ2-3,NA
CASSPDRVGTEAFF,TGTGCCAGCAGTCCTGACAGGGTGGGGACTGAAGCTTTCTTT,TRBD1,TRBV2,TRBJ1-1,NA
CSGQTGTEKLFF,TGCAGCGGCCAGACAGGAACTGAAAAACTGTTTTTT,NA,TRBV29-1,TRBJ1-4,NA
CAISQDNQETQYF,TGTGCCATCAGTCAGGACAATCAAGAGACCCAGTACTTC,NA,TRBV10-3,TRBJ2-5,NA
CASILTNSEAFF,TGTGCCAGCATCCTGACAAATTCTGAAGCTTTCTTT,NA,TRBV7-8,TRBJ1-1,NA
CASSEKGQGARGYTF,TGTGCCAGCAGTGAGAAGGGACAGGGGGCGCGAGGCTACACCTTC,TRBD1,TRBV6-1,TRBJ1-2,NA
CASSPHGTGENIQYF,TGTGCCAGCAGCCCGCATGGGACAGGGGAAAACATTCAGTACTTC,TRBD1,TRBV3-1/TRBV3-2,TRBJ2-4,NA
CASSSGLAGGSLDTQYF,TGTGCCAGCAGCTCAGGACTAGCGGGGGGCTCTCTAGATACGCAGTATTTT,TRBD2,TRBV7-8,TRBJ2-3,NA
CAIRLQGLNTEAFF,TGTGCCATCAGACTACAGGGGTTGAACACTGAAGCTTTCTTT,TRBD1,TRBV10-3,TRBJ1-1,NA
CASSMTSGIMAFF,TGTGCCAGTAGTATGACATCAGGAATAATGGCTTTCTTT,NA,TRBV19,TRBJ1-1,NA
CASSRAWGQPAFF,TGTGCCAGCAGCCGCGCCTGGGGACAGCCAGCTTTCTTT,TRBD1,TRBV14,TRBJ1-1,NA
CAWIPRGEHSRNEQFF,TGTGCCTGGATCCCCAGGGGGGAACACAGTCGAAATGAGCAGTTCTTC,NA,TRBV30,TRBJ2-1,NA
CASSKGPEGTEAFF,TGTGCCAGCAGTAAGGGCCCCGAGGGCACTGAAGCTTTCTTT,NA,TRBV3-1/TRBV3-2,TRBJ1-1,few
CASSVGPDQATGELFF,TGTGCCAGCAGCGTAGGTCCGGATCAGGCCACCGGGGAGCTGTTTTTT,NA,TRBV9,TRBJ2-2,NA
CASSPRVQVSDTEAFF,TGTGCCAGCTCACCGCGCGTACAGGTCTCGGACACTGAAGCTTTCTTT,NA,TRBV18,TRBJ1-1,NA
CASSLALYDSKGYGYTF,TGTGCCAGCAGCTTAGCGCTCTATGACAGCAAAGGCTATGGCTACACCTTC,NA,TRBV7-9,TRBJ1-2,NA
CASTGQDTDTQYF,TGTGCCAGTACAGGACAGGACACAGATACGCAGTATTTT,TRBD1,TRBV19,TRBJ2-3,NA
CASSFGQIYGYTF,TGTGCCAGCAGTTTCGGACAGATCTATGGCTACACCTTC,NA,TRBV12-3/TRBV12-4,TRBJ1-2,NA
CASSPQLASGGFYNEQFF,TGTGCCAGCAGTCCTCAGCTGGCTAGCGGGGGTTTCTACAATGAGCAGTTCTTC,TRBD2,TRBV2,TRBJ2-1,once
CASSQGNPGSSSPLHF,TGTGCCAGCAGCCAAGGGAATCCAGGGTCGAGTTCACCCCTCCACTTT,NA,TRBV3-1/TRBV3-2,TRBJ1-6,NA
CAISDTDGYTF,TGTGCCATCAGTGATACGGATGGCTACACCTTC,NA,TRBV10-3,TRBJ1-2,NA
CAISMTGGEEKLFF,TGTGCCATCAGCATGACAGGGGGGGAGGAAAAACTGTTTTTT,TRBD1,TRBV10-3,TRBJ1-4,NA
CASSLVGGYGYTF,TGTGCCAGCAGTTTGGTAGGGGGTTACGGCTACACCTTC,NA,TRBV12-3/TRBV12-4,TRBJ1-2,NA
CAWNGGALVNEQYF,TGTGCCTGGAACGGGGGGGCCTTAGTAAACGAGCAGTACTTC,TRBD2,TRBV30,TRBJ2-7,NA
CASSVGGTEAFF,TGTGCCAGCAGCGTAGGGGGCACTGAAGCTTTCTTT,NA,TRBV6-5,TRBJ1-1,NA
CASSPPSSAGHYEQFF,TGTGCCAGCTCACCACCGTCGTCAGCGGGGCACTACGAGCAGTTCTTC,TRBD2,TRBV18,TRBJ2-1,NA
CASSYRREANEQFF,TGTGCCAGCAGTTATCGGAGGGAGGCCAATGAGCAGTTCTTC,NA,TRBV6-5,TRBJ2-1,few
CASSLEDSYNEQFF,TGTGCCAGCAGCTTAGAGGACTCATACAATGAGCAGTTCTTC,NA,TRBV11-2,TRBJ2-1,few